Listed below are T cell receptor beta chains from one sample, sequenced in a study of T cells in tuberculosis. Clones were sequenced by immunoSEQ multiplex PCR, and TCRdb holds only the in-frame ones, with some missing. Here the sample spans 30,000 to 35,000 clones, approximately 89% being singletons. Source: PBMCs, taken at tuberculosis diagnosis. The source of these receptors is an adult with tuberculosis. Both conserved end residues are part of each CDR3. The D gene is left open where the match is weak. For some rows the clone size is stated as once, few or many, or as a class when expanded; others skip it.

CDR3 DNA | CDR3 protein | clone size | D gene | J gene | V gene
TGTGCCAGCAGTTACGGGTTAGCTAGCACCGGGGAGCTGTTTTTT | CASSYGLASTGELFF | . | . | TRBJ2-2 | TRBV6-5
TGTGCCAGCAGTCCGGGACTAGAAGCAGATACGCAGTATTTT | CASSPGLEADTQYF | . | TRBD2 | TRBJ2-3 | TRBV6-5
TGTGCCAGCAGTACGGGGACTTTTCCTAGCACAGATACGCAGTATTTT | CASSTGTFPSTDTQYF | . | . | TRBJ2-3 | TRBV27
TGTGCCAGTGGGACAGCATATCAGCCCCAGCATTTT | CASGTAYQPQHF | . | TRBD1 | TRBJ1-5 | TRBV19
TGCGCCAGCGCTGAGGGAGCTTACGGTATAGATACGCAGTATTTT | CASAEGAYGIDTQYF | . | . | TRBJ2-3 | TRBV5-1
TGTGCCAGTAGGCGGGGGTCAAACACCGGGGAGCTGTTTTTT | CASRRGSNTGELFF | . | TRBD2 | TRBJ2-2 | TRBV19
TGTGCCAGCAGCAGGGGGGCCCAATACCTAACCGGGGAGCTGTTTTTT | CASSRGAQYLTGELFF | once | . | TRBJ2-2 | TRBV28
TGTGCCAGCAACCCAGGGGGCGCGGGCACCGGGGAGCTGTTTTTT | CASNPGGAGTGELFF | . | TRBD1 | TRBJ2-2 | TRBV28
TGTGCCAGCAGTGACTCGTTAGCGGGGGAGATAAATACGCAGTATTTT | CASSDSLAGEINTQYF | . | TRBD2 | TRBJ2-3 | TRBV6-4
TGTGCCAGCAGCCTCGGCGGCGGGGGAGCTAACTATGGCTACACCTTC | CASSLGGGGANYGYTF | . | . | TRBJ1-2 | TRBV7-2
TGTGCCAGCAGCTTTTGGACTAGCGGGGATCAAGAGACCCAGTACTTC | CASSFWTSGDQETQYF | . | TRBD2 | TRBJ2-5 | TRBV7-2
TGCGCCAGCAGCCACCGTAGTTTTGGACAGGACCACACCGGGGAGCTGTTTTTT | CASSHRSFGQDHTGELFF | . | TRBD1 | TRBJ2-2 | TRBV4-1
TGTGCCAGCAGCCCAACAACTTTAGACAGGGCTGGCTACACCTTC | CASSPTTLDRAGYTF | . | TRBD1 | TRBJ1-2 | TRBV7-6
TGTGCCAGTAGTATTGGGACAGGATGGAACACTGAAGCTTTCTTT | CASSIGTGWNTEAFF | . | TRBD1 | TRBJ1-1 | TRBV19
TGTGCCAGCAGTTCGGGAGCTCAAGACTACACCTTC | CASSSGAQDYTF | . | . | TRBJ1-2 | TRBV28
TGTGCCAGCAGCCCCCGGGACAGGGAGCATACGCAGTATTTT | CASSPRDREHTQYF | . | TRBD1 | TRBJ2-3 | TRBV5-4
TGTGCCAGTACCCTGGAGGGGCCCATTCTGGATGGCTACACCTTC | CASTLEGPILDGYTF | . | . | TRBJ1-2 | TRBV19
TGTGCCAGCAGCCCCAACGGCGGAGATACGCAGTATTTT | CASSPNGGDTQYF | . | . | TRBJ2-3 | TRBV7-3
TGCGCCAGCAGCTTGACAGGGGCAAGGACGCAGTATTTT | CASSLTGARTQYF | . | TRBD1 | TRBJ2-3 | TRBV5-1
TGTGCCTGGAGTAGACAGTATGACACTGAAGCTTTCTTT | CAWSRQYDTEAFF | . | . | TRBJ1-1 | TRBV30
TGTGCCAGCAGCCTTGACATCGATAATCAGCCCCAGCATTTT | CASSLDIDNQPQHF | few | . | TRBJ1-5 | TRBV7-6
TGTGCTAGTGGTGCCATACTAGCGGGGGGGGTAGACAATGAGCAGTTCTTC | CASGAILAGGVDNEQFF | once | TRBD2 | TRBJ2-1 | TRBV12-5
TGCAGCGCCGAGGAGGGTTCCACCGGGGAGCTGTTTTTT | CSAEEGSTGELFF | . | . | TRBJ2-2 | TRBV29-1
TGTGCCAGCAGCTTAGATAGACTAGCGGGGGGCGACCAAGAGACCCAGTACTTC | CASSLDRLAGGDQETQYF | . | TRBD2 | TRBJ2-5 | TRBV7-8
TGTGCCAGTAGTTTATCCGGGACTAGCTACGAGCAGTACTTC | CASSLSGTSYEQYF | . | TRBD2 | TRBJ2-7 | TRBV19
TGTGCCAGCAGGGAACCGGGACAGTCGACCGACTATGGCTACACCTTC | CASREPGQSTDYGYTF | . | TRBD1 | TRBJ1-2 | TRBV6-1
TGTGCCAGCAGTGAAGCCACGGGGGAAGGGTGGACTGAAGCTTTCTTT | CASSEATGEGWTEAFF | . | . | TRBJ1-1 | TRBV6-1
TGTGCCAGCACCACGCCGGGACTGTCTTTTATTCAGTACTTC | CASTTPGLSFIQYF | . | . | TRBJ2-4 | TRBV27
TGTGCCAGCCGAAAACAGGGAAAACCTAACTATGGCTACACCTTC | CASRKQGKPNYGYTF | . | . | TRBJ1-2 | TRBV5-6
TGTGCCAGCAGCCCGGGACAGAACTATGGCTACACCTTC | CASSPGQNYGYTF | . | TRBD1 | TRBJ1-2 | TRBV7-2
TGTGTCACTGGAGGGTGGGGCACCGGGGAGCTGTTTTTT | CVTGGWGTGELFF | . | . | TRBJ2-2 | TRBV30
TGCGCCAGCAGCAAGTCCTCGGTCGTCACGGAGACCCAGTACTTC | CASSKSSVVTETQYF | once | . | TRBJ2-5 | TRBV5-1
TGTGCCAGTAGTATCTATCGGACAGACAATCAGCCCCAGCATTTT | CASSIYRTDNQPQHF | . | . | TRBJ1-5 | TRBV19
TGTGCCATCAGTGAGTCGGGGACAGGGTCTTTCTTGAACACTGAAGCTTTCTTT | CAISESGTGSFLNTEAFF | once | TRBD1 | TRBJ1-1 | TRBV10-3
TGTGCCTGGAGCCAGGGACAGGCTAATGAAAAACTGTTTTTT | CAWSQGQANEKLFF | . | TRBD1 | TRBJ1-4 | TRBV30
TGTGCCAGCGCGCAGGGGATGGAGCAGTACTTC | CASAQGMEQYF | . | . | TRBJ2-7 | TRBV5-4
TGTGCCAGCAGCTTAGATGCCCTCGGGGGTACGCAGTATTTT | CASSLDALGGTQYF | once | . | TRBJ2-3 | TRBV11-2